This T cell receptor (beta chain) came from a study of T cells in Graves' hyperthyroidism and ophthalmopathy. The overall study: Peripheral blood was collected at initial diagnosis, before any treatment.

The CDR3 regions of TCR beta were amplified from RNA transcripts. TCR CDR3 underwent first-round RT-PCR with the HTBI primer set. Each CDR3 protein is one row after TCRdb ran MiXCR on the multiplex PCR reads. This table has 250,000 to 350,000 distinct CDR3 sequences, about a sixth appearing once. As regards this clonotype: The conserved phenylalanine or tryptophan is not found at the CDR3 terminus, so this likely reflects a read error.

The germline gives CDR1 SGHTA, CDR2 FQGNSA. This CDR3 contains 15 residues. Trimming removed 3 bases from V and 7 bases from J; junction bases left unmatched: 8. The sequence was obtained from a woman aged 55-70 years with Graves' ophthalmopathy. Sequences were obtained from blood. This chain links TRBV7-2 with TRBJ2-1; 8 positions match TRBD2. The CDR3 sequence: CASSFTSGTGNEQFL. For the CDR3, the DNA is TGTGCCAGCAGCTTCACTAGCGGAACGGGAAATGAGCAGTTCCTC.